This paragraph reports one T cell receptor (beta chain). Its cognate antigen has yet to be identified. No much larger clonotype is one base removed from it; base qualities were not supplied. Receptor libraries were prepared by the immunoSEQ multiplex PCR assay. What TCRdb holds here is the immuneACCESS table cut down to in-frame rearrangements. Part of the clones is not present; checked against another copy, under half of the missing clones reflect an unresolved V gene, and the others are unexplained. The sample records tens of thousands of clones, 75% to 95% of which are singletons. The top ten clonotypes cover around 0.45% of the sample. Trimming takes 5 bases from V and 6 bases from J, and the germline ends sit 16 bases apart. The CDR3 starts with the cysteine, ends with the phenylalanine, and has 14 residues. Here the CDR3 DNA is all that survives: 42 bases in frame from base 1. Taken from the germline V gene, the CDR1 and CDR2 loops are SGHTA and FQGNSA.

This specimen comes from a study of T cell changes during pregnancy in multiple sclerosis (dated by TCRdb to between 2019 and 2020). With regard to the full study: The study looked at changes in the T cell repertoire across pregnancy in women with multiple sclerosis.

The clonotype was recovered from a female donor with multiple sclerosis, enrolled in a pregnancy study. The sequence is built from TRBV7-2 and TRBJ1-1; the D gene lacks a confident call. The source material was CD4+ T cells from peripheral blood mononuclear cells, sampled before pregnancy. The sequence in DNA is TGTGCCAGCAGCCGCCAGAGGGTGGTGGCTGAAGCTTTCTTT. It codes for CASSRQRVVAEAFF. Reference TRBV7-2 and TRBJ1-1 genes cover what lies past the CDR3, so the full variable domain is GAGVSQSPSNKVTEKGKDVELRCDPISGHTALYWYRQSLGQGLEFLIYFQGNSAPDKSGLPSDRFSAERTGGSVSTLTIQRTQQEDSAVYLCASSRQRVVAEAFFGQGTRLTVV.